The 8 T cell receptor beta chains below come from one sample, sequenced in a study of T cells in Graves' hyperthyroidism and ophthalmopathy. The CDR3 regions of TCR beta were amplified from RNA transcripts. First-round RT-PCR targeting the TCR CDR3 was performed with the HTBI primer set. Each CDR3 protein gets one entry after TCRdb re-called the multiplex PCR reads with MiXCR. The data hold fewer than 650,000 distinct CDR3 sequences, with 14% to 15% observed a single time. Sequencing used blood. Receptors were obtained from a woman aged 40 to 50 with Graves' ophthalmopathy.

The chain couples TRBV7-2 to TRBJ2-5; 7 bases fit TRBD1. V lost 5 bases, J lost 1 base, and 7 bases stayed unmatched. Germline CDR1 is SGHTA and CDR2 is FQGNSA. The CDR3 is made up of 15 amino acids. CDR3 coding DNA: TGTGCCAGCAGCCGTAGACAGGGTGGCCAAGAGACCCAGTACTTC. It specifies CASSRRQGGQETQYF.

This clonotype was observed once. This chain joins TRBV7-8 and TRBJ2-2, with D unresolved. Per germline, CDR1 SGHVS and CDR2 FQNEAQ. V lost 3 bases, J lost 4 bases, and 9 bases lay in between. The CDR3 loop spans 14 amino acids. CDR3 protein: CASSFVRTTGELFF. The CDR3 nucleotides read TGTGCCAGCAGCTTCGTCCGGACCACCGGGGAGCTGTTTTTT.

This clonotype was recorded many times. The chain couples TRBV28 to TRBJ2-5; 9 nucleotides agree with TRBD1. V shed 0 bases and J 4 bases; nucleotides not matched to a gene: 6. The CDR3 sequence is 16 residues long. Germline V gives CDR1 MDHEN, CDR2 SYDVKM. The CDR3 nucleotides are TGTGCCAGCAGTTTATGGGGACAGGGTCGAGGAGAGACCCAGTACTTC. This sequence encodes CASSLWGQGRGETQYF. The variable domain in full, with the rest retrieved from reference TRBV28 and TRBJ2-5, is DVKVTQSSRYLVKRTGEKVFLECVQDMDHENMFWYRQDPGLGLRLIYFSYDVKMKEKGDIPEGYSVSREKKERFSLILESASTNQTSMYLCASSLWGQGRGETQYFGPGTRLLVL.

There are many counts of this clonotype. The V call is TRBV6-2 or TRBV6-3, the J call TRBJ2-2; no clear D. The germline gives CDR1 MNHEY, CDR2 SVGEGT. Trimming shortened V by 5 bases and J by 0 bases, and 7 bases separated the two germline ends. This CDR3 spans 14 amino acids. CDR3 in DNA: TGTGCCAGCAGTACTCTCACGAACACCGGGGAGCTGTTTTTT. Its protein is CASSTLTNTGELFF.

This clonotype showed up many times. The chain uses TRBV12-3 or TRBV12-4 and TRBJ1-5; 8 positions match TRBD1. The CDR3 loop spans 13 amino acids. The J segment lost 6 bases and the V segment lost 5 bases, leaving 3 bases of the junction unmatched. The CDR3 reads CASSGQGSQPQHF. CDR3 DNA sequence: TGTGCCAGCAGTGGACAGGGAAGTCAGCCCCAGCATTTT.

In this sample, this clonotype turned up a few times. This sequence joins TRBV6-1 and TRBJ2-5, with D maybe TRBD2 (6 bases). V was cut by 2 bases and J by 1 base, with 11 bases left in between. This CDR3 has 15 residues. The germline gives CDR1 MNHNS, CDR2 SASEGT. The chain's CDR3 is CASSEITGGQETQYF. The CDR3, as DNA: TGTGCCAGCAGTGAAATCACCGGGGGCCAAGAGACCCAGTACTTC.

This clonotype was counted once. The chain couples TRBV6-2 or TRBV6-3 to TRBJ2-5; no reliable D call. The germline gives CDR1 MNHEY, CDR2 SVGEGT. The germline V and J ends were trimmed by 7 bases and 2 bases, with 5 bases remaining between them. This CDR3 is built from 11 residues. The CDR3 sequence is CASIGQETQYF. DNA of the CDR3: TGTGCCAGCATAGGGCAAGAGACCCAGTACTTC.

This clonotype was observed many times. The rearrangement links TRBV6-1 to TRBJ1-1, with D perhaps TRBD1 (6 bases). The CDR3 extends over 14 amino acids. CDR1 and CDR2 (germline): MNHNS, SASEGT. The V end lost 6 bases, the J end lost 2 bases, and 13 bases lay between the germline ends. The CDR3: CASSRVGANTEAFF. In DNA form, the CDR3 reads TGTGCCAGCAGCCGGGTGGGGGCCAACACTGAAGCTTTCTTT.